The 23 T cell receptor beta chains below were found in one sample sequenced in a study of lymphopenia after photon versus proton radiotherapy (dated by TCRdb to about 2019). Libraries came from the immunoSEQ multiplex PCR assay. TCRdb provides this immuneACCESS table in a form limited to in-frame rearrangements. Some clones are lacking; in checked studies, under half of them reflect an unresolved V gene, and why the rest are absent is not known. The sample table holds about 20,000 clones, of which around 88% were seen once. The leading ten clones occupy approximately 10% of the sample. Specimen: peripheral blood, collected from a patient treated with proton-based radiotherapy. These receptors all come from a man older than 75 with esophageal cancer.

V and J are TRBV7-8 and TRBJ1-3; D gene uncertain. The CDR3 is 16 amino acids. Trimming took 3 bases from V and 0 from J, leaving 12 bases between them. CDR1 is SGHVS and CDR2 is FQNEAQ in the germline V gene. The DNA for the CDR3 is TGTGCCAGCAGCTTGCTGCTAATAGGCTCTGGAAACACCATATATTTT. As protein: CASSLLLIGSGNTIYF. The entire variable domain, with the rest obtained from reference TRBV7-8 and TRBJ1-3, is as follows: GAGVSQSPRYKVAKRGQDVALRCDPISGHVSLFWYQQALGQGPEFLTYFQNEAQLDKSGLPSDRFFAERPEGSVSTLKIQRTQQEDSAVYLCASSLLLIGSGNTIYFGEGSWLTVV.

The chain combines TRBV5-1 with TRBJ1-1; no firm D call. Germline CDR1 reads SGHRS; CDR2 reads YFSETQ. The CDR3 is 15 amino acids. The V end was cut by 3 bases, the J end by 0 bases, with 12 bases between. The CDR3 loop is CASSYNQFLNTEAFF. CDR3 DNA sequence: TGCGCCAGCAGCTACAACCAGTTCCTGAACACTGAAGCTTTCTTT.

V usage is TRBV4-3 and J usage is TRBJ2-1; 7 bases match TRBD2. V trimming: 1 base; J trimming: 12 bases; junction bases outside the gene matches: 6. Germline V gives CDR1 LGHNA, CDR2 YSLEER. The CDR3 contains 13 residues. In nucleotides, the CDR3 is TGCGCCAGCAGCCAAGCCCTAAGGGAGGGGCAGTTCTTC. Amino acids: CASSQALREGQFF.

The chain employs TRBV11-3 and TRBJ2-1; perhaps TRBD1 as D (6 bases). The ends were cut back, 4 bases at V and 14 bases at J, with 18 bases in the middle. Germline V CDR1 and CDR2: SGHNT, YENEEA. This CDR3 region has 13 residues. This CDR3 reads CASSYTRGTGKFF. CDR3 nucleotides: TGTGCCAGCAGCTACACGAGGGGCACAGGGAAGTTCTTC.

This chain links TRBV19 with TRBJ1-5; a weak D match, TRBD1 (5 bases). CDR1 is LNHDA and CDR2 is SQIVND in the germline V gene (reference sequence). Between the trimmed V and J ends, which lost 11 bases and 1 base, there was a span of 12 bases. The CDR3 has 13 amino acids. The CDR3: CAAGQASNQPQHF. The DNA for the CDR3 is TGTGCCGCGGGGCAGGCCAGCAATCAGCCCCAGCATTTT. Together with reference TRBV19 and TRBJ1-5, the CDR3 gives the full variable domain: DGGITQSPKYLFRKEGQNVTLSCEQNLNHDAMYWYRQDPGQGLRLIYYSQIVNDFQKGDIAEGYSVSREKKESFPLTVTSAQKNPTAFYLCAAGQASNQPQHFGDGTRLSIL.

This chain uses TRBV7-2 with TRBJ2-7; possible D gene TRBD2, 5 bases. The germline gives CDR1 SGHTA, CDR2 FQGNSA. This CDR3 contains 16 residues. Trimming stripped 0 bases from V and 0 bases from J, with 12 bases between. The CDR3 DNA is TGTGCCAGCAGCTTAGCCCCCAGCGGACTCTCCTACGAGCAGTACTTC. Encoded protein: CASSLAPSGLSYEQYF. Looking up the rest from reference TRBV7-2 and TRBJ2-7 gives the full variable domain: GAGVSQSPSNKVTEKGKDVELRCDPISGHTALYWYRQSLGQGLEFLIYFQGNSAPDKSGLPSDRFSAERTGGSVSTLTIQRTQQEDSAVYLCASSLAPSGLSYEQYFGPGTRLTVT.

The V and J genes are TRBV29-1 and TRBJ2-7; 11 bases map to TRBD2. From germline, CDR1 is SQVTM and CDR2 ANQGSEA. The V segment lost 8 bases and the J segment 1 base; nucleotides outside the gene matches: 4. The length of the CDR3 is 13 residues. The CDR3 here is CSIGTSGSYEQYF. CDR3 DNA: TGCAGCATCGGGACTAGCGGATCCTACGAGCAGTACTTC.

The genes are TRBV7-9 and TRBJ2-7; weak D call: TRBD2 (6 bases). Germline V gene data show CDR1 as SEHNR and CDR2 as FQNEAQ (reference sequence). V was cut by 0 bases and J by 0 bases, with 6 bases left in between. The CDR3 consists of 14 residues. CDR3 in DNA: TGTGCCAGCAGCTTAGCCGGGAGCTCCTACGAGCAGTACTTC. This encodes CASSLAGSSYEQYF.

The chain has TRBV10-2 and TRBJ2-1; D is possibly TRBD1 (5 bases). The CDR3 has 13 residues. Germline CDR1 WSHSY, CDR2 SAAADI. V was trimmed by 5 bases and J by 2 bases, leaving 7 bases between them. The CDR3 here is CASSRTTYNEQFF. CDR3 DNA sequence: TGCGCCAGCAGTAGGACAACCTACAATGAGCAGTTCTTC.

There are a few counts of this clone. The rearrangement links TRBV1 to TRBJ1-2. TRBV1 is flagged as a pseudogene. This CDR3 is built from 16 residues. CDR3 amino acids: CTSSQANGTGNYGYTF. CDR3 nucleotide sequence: TGCACCAGCAGCCAAGCCAACGGGACGGGGAACTATGGCTACACCTTC.

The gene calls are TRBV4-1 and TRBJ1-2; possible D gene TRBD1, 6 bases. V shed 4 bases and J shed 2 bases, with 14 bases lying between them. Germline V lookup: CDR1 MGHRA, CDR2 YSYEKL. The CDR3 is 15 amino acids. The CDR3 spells CASSRVGTRNYGYTF. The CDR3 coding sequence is TGCGCCAGCAGCCGCGTCGGGACAAGAAACTATGGCTACACCTTC.

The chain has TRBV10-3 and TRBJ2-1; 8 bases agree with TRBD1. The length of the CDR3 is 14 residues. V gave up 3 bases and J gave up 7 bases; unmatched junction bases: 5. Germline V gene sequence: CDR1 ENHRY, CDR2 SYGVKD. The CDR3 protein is CAISEQGVSNEQFF. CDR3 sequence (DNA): TGTGCCATCAGTGAACAGGGGGTTTCAAATGAGCAGTTCTTC.

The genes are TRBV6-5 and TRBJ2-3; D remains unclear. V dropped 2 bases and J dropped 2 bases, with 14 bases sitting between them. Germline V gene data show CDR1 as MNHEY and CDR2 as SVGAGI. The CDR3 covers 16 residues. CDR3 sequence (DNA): TGTGCCAGCAGTTACGTGCCAGGACGGGTCACAGATACGCAGTATTTT. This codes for CASSYVPGRVTDTQYF.

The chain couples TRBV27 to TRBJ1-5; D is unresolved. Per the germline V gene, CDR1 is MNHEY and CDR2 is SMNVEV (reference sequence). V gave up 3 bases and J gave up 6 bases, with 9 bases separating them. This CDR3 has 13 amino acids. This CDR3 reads CASSLTIGQPQHF. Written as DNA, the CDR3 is TGTGCCAGCAGTTTGACAATTGGTCAGCCCCAGCATTTT.

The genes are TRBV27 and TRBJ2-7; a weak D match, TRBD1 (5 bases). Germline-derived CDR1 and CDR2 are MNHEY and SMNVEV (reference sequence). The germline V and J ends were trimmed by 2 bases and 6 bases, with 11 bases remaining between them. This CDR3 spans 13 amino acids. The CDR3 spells CASSLRGSREQYF. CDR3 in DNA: TGTGCCAGCAGTTTAAGGGGCTCCCGCGAGCAGTACTTC.

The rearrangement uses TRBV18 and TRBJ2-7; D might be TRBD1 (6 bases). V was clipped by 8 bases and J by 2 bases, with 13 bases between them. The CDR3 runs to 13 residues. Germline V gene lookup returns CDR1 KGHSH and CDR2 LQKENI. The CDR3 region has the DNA TGTGCCAGCGGGCAGGGGCTAACCTACGAGCAGTACTTC. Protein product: CASGQGLTYEQYF.

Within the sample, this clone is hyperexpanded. CDR3 region: CASSSTGAPYGYTF. The CDR3 DNA reads TGTGCCAGCAGCTCAACAGGCGCACCCTATGGCTACACCTTC. The chain couples TRBV7-9 to TRBJ1-2; D is possibly TRBD1 (5 bases). V was shortened by 4 bases and J by 4 bases, with 13 bases between the two germline ends. CDR1 is SEHNR and CDR2 is FQNEAQ in the germline V gene (reference sequence). This CDR3 contains 14 residues.

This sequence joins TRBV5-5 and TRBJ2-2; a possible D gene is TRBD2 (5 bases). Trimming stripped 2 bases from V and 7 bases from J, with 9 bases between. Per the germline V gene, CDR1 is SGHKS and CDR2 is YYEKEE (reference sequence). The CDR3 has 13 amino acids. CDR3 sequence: CASSFEGSGELFF. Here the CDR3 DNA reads TGTGCCAGCAGCTTTGAAGGGAGCGGGGAGCTGTTTTTT.

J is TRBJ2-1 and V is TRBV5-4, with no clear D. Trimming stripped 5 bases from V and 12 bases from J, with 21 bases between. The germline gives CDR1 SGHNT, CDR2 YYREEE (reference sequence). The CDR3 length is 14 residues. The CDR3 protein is CASRLGGDDRRQFF. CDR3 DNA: TGTGCCAGCAGGCTGGGCGGCGATGACCGGAGGCAGTTCTTC.

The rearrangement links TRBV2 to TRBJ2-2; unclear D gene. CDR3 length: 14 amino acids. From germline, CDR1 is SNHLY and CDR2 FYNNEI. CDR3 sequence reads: CASLGIQRTGELFF. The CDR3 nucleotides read TGTGCGAGCTTGGGCATTCAAAGAACCGGGGAGCTGTTTTTT.

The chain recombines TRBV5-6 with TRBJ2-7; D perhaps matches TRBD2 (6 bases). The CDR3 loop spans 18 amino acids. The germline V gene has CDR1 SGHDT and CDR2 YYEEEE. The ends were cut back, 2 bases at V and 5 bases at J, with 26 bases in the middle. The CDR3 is CASSLRTFSTAGKHEQYF. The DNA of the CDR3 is TGTGCCAGCAGCTTAAGAACCTTTAGTACGGCGGGAAAACACGAGCAGTACTTC.

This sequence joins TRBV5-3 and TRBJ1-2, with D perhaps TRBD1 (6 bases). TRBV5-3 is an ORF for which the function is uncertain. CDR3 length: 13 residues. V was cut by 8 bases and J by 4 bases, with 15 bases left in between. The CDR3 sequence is CASSTGSAYGYTF. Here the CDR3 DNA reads TGTGCCAGCAGCACAGGGTCTGCCTATGGCTACACCTTC.

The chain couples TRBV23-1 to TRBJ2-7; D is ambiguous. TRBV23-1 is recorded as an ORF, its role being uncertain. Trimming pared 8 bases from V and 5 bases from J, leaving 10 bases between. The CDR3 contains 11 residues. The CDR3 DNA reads TGCGCCAGCGGATATTTGAACGAGCAGTACTTC. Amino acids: CASGYLNEQYF.